A single sample gave rise to the 11 T cell receptor beta chains below, sequenced in a study of a mutant IDH1 vaccine in newly diagnosed glioma. Profiled with immunoSEQ multiplex PCR; TCRdb holds only in-frame clones, not every one. The table shows over 75,000 clones, with roughly 77% occurring only once. The time point here: baseline, week 1 (first vaccination visit). Treatment of the sample: pre-vaccination baseline after standard-of-care therapy. Sequencing used PBMCs, obtained from a glioma patient treated with radiotherapy, temozolomide or both. Receptor source: a man aged 35-49 years with glioma.

V and J are TRBV2 and TRBJ2-3; 8 bases match TRBD2. The CDR3 length is 14 residues. The germline V gene encodes CDR1 SNHLY and CDR2 FYNNEI. J was trimmed by 4 bases and V by 7 bases; bases with no gene match: 7. As DNA, the CDR3 is TGTGCCAGCAAGGGACTAGTTATCGCAGATACGCAGTATTTT. As protein: CASKGLVIADTQYF.

This sequence joins TRBV11-1 and TRBJ2-3, with 7 nucleotides matching TRBD2. This CDR3 has 16 amino acids. Germline V gene data show CDR1 as SGHAT and CDR2 as FQDESV (reference sequence). J was trimmed by 0 bases and V by 2 bases; bases with no gene match: 5. CDR3 residues: CASSLQTSLSTDTQYF. The CDR3 DNA reads TGTGCCAGCAGCTTACAGACTAGCCTTAGCACAGATACGCAGTATTTT.

This chain links TRBV27 with TRBJ1-2; a possible D gene is TRBD1 (5 bases). The V end lost 7 bases, the J end lost 8 bases, and 20 bases lay between the germline ends. The CDR3 has 14 residues. CDR1 and CDR2 (germline): MNHEY, SMNVEV (reference sequence). The CDR3 spells CASTTGGRSAGYTF. Written as DNA, the CDR3 is TGTGCCAGCACCACGGGGGGGAGATCCGCGGGCTACACCTTC.

The genes are TRBV15 and TRBJ2-5, with D possibly TRBD2 on 6 matching bases. Germline CDR1 is LNHNV and CDR2 is YYDKDF (reference sequence). The germline V and J ends were trimmed by 8 bases and 5 bases, with 12 bases remaining between them. This CDR3 is 12 amino acids long. The CDR3 DNA reads as TGTGCCACCGGGCGGGGTCGGGAGACCCAGTACTTC. Amino acids: CATGRGRETQYF.

The chain uses TRBV6-5 and TRBJ2-7, with D unclear. The CDR3 is 14 residues long. Trimming pared 6 bases from V and 2 bases from J, leaving 14 bases between. In germline, CDR1 is MNHEY, CDR2 SVGAGI. For the CDR3, the DNA is TGTGCCAGCAGGCACGCTACAGCGACCTACGAGCAGTACTTC. Residues: CASRHATATYEQYF.

V and J are TRBV14 and TRBJ2-4, with TRBD1 identical over 11 bases. J was trimmed by 3 bases and V by 0 bases; bases with no gene match: 7. The CDR3 runs 18 residues. In germline, CDR1 is SGHDN, CDR2 FVKESK. CDR3 sequence reads: CASSQDPGQGGHKNIQYF. CDR3 sequence (DNA): TGTGCCAGCAGCCAAGATCCGGGACAGGGGGGCCACAAAAACATTCAGTACTTC.

J is TRBJ2-3 and V is TRBV4-2, with 12 bases matching TRBD2. The germline gives CDR1 LGHNA, CDR2 YNFKEQ. The length of the CDR3 is 19 residues. The junction had 11 bases not matched to a gene; V was cut back by 0 bases and J by 4 bases. The CDR3: CASSQDTGLAGSFADTQYF. DNA of the CDR3: TGTGCCAGCAGCCAAGATACCGGACTAGCGGGGAGTTTCGCAGATACGCAGTATTTT.

The rearrangement joins TRBV6-5 to TRBJ1-5, with D unresolved. Germline CDR1 reads MNHEY; CDR2 reads SVGAGI. Trimming removed 4 bases at V and 5 bases at J, with 9 bases between. This CDR3 has 13 residues. The DNA for the CDR3 is TGTGCCAGCAGTTCCGAGGAGCATCAGCCCCAGCATTTT. It specifies CASSSEEHQPQHF.

The chain has TRBV2 and TRBJ2-7, with 8 bases matching TRBD2. Germline CDR1 and CDR2: SNHLY and FYNNEI. J lost 6 bases, V lost 0 bases, and 4 bases had no gene match. The CDR3 covers 14 residues. The DNA of the CDR3 is TGTGCCAGCAGTGAAGCGAGTGCGGGGGGCGAGCAGTACTTC. Translation: CASSEASAGGEQYF. Supplemented by reference TRBV2 and TRBJ2-7, the full variable domain reads EPEVTQTPSHQVTQMGQEVILRCVPISNHLYFYWYRQILGQKVEFLVSFYNNEISEKSEIFDDQFSVERPDGSNFTLKIRSTKLEDSAMYFCASSEASAGGEQYFGPGTRLTVT.

This clone was seen a single time. The chain recombines TRBV12-5 with TRBJ2-2; 10 bases agree with TRBD1. The CDR3 is made up of 14 amino acids. Germline CDR1 and CDR2: LGHNT and FRNRAP. With V trimmed by 7 bases and J by 7 bases, 6 bases remained unmatched. CDR3 protein: CASAPTGGIGELFF. CDR3 DNA sequence: TGTGCTAGTGCTCCGACAGGGGGCATCGGGGAGCTGTTTTTT.

In this sample, this clone turned up a few times. The genes are TRBV6-1 and TRBJ1-1; D is perhaps TRBD1 (6 bases). Trimming took off 5 bases at V and 8 bases at J, with 15 bases between the two ends. CDR3 length: 13 residues. The germline V gene has CDR1 MNHNS and CDR2 SASEGT. The CDR3 spells CASSYTTGLEAFF. CDR3 bases: TGTGCCAGCAGTTATACAACAGGGCTGGAAGCTTTCTTT.